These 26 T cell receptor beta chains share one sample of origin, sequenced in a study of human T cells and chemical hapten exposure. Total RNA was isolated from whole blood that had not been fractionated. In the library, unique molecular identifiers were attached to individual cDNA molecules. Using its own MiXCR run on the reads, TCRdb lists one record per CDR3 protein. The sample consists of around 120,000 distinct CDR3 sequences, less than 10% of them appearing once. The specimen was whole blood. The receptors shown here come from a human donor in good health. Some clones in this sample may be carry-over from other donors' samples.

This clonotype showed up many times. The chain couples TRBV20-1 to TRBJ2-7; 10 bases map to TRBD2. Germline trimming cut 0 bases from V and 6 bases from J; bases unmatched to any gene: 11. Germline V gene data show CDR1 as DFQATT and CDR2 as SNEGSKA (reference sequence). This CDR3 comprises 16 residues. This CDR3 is CSARDGASGSPSEQYF. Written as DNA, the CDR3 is TGCAGTGCTAGAGATGGCGCTAGCGGGAGCCCCTCCGAGCAGTACTTC.

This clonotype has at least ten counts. The CDR3 DNA reads as TGTGCCAGCAAGCCGCCGGACCTACGGGGCTACGAGCAGTACTTC. This encodes CASKPPDLRGYEQYF. The rearrangement links TRBV11-2 to TRBJ2-7; D perhaps matches TRBD2 (5 bases). This CDR3 is 15 amino acids long. V was trimmed by 7 bases and J by 3 bases, leaving 19 bases between them. CDR1 is SGHAT and CDR2 is FQNNGV in the germline V gene.

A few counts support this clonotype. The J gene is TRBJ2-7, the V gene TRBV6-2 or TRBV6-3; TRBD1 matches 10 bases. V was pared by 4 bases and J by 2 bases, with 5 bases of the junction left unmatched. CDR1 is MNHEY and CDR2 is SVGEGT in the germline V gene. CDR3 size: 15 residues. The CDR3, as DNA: TGTGCCAGCAGTTCCCCGGGACAGGGGCCCTACGAGCAGTACTTC. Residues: CASSSPGQGPYEQYF.

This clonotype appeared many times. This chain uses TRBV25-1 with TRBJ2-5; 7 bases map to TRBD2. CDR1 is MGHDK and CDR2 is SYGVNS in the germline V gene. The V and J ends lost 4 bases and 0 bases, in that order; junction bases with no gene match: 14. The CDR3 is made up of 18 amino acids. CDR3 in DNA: TGTGCCAGCAGTGGACTGGGCGGGAGAGAAAACTACCAAGAGACCCAGTACTTC. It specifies CASSGLGGRENYQETQYF.

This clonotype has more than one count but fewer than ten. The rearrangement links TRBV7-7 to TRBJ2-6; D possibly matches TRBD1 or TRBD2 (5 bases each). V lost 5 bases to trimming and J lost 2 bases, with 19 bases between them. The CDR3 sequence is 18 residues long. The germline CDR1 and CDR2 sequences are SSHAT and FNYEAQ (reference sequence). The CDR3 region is CASSPLEGPKTGANVLTF. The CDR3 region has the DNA TGTGCCAGCAGCCCTCTAGAGGGACCAAAGACTGGGGCCAACGTCCTGACTTTC.

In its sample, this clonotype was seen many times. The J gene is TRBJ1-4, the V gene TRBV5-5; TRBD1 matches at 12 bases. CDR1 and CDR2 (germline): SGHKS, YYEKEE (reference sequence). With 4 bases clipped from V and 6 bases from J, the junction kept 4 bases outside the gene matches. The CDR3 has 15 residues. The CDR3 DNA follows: TGTGCCAGCAGCGGGGACAGGGGGCCGGATGAAAAACTGTTTTTT. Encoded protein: CASSGDRGPDEKLFF. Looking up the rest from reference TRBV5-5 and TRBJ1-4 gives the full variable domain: DAGVTQSPTHLIKTRGQQVTLRCSPISGHKSVSWYQQVLGQGPQFIFQYYEKEERGRGNFPDRFSARQFPNYSSELNVNALLLGDSALYLCASSGDRGPDEKLFFGSGTQLSVL.

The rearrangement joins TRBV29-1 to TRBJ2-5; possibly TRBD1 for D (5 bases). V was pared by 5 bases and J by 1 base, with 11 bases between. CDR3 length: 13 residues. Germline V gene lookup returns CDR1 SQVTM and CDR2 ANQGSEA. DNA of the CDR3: TGCAGCGTTCAAATACAGGTCCAAGAGACCCAGTACTTC. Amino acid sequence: CSVQIQVQETQYF.

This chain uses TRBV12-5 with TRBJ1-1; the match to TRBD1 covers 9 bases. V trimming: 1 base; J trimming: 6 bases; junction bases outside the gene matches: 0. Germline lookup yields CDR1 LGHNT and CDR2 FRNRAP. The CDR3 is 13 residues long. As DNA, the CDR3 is TGTGCTAGTGGTTTGGGGACAGGGGCTGAAGCTTTCTTT. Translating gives CASGLGTGAEAFF.

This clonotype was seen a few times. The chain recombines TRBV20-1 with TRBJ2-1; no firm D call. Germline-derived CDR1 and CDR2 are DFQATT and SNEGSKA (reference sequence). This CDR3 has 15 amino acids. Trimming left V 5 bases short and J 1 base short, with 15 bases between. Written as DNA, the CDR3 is TGCAGTGCTGACGAGCTGATTGGGTCCTACAATGAGCAGTTCTTC. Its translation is CSADELIGSYNEQFF.

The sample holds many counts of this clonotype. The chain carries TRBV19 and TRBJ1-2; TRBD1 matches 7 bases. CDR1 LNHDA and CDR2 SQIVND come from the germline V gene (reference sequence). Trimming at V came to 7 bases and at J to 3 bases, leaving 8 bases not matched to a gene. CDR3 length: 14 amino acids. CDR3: CASNSGQRDYGYTF. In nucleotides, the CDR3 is TGTGCCAGTAATTCGGGACAGCGGGACTATGGCTACACCTTC.

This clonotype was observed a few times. This chain's CDR3 is CSAGGQPGTRQFF. CDR3 sequence (DNA): TGCAGCGCTGGGGGACAGCCGGGGACTAGGCAGTTCTTC. The chain is built from TRBV29-1 and TRBJ2-1; a weak D match, TRBD2 (8 bases). Germline loops: CDR1 SQVTM, CDR2 ANQGSEA. Trimming took 7 bases from V and 12 from J, leaving 22 bases between them. The CDR3 is 13 amino acids.

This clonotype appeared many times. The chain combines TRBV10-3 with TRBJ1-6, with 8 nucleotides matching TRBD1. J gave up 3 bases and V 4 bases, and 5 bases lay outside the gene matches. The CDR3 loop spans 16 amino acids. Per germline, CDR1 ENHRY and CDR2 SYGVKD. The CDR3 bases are TGTGCCATCAGTGTTGGAGGGACAGGCTATAATTCACCCCTCCACTTT. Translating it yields CAISVGGTGYNSPLHF.

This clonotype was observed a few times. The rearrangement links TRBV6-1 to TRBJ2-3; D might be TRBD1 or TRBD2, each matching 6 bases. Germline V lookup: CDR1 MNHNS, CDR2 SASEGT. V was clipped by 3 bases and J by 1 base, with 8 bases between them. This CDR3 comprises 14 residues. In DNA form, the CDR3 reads TGTGCCAGCAGTGAGGGGGGCCGCACAGATACGCAGTATTTT. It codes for CASSEGGRTDTQYF.

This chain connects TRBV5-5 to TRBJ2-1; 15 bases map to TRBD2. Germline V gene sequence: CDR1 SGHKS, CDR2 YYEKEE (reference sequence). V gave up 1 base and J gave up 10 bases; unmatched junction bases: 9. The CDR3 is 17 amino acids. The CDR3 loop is CASSLSLPGTSGREQFF. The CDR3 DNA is TGTGCCAGCAGCTTGAGCTTGCCCGGGACTAGCGGGAGGGAGCAGTTCTTC.

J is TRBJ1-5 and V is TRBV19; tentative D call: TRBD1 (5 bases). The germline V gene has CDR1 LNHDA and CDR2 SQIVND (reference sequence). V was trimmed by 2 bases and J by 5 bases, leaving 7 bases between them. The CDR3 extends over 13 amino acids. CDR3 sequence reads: CASSIIRDQPQHF. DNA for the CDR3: TGTGCCAGTAGTATAATCAGGGATCAGCCCCAGCATTTT.

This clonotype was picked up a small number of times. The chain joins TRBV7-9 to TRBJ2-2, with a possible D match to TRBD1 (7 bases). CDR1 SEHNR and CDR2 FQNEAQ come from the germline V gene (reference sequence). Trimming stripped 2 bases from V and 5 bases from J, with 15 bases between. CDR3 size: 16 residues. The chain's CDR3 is CASSLKWRGRTGELFF. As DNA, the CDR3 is TGTGCCAGCAGCTTAAAGTGGAGGGGGCGAACCGGGGAGCTGTTTTTT.

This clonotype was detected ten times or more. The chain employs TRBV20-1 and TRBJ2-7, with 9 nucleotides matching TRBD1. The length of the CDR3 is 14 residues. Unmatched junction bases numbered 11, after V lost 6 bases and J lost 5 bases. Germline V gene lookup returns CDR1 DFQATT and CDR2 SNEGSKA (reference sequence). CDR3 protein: CSALGQGREDEQYF. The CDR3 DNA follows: TGCAGTGCGCTGGGACAGGGAAGAGAGGACGAGCAGTACTTC.

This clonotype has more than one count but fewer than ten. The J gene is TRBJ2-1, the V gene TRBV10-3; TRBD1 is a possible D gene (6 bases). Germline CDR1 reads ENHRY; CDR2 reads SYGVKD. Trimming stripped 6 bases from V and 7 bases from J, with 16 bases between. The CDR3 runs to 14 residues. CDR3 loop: CAIRAGEGINEQFF. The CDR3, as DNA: TGTGCCATCAGGGCAGGGGAAGGAATAAATGAGCAGTTCTTC.

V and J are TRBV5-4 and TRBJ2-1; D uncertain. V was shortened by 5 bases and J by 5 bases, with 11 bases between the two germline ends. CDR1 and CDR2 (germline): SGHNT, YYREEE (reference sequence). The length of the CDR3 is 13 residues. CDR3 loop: CASSHDPDNEQFF. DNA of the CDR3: TGTGCCAGCAGTCACGACCCAGACAATGAGCAGTTCTTC.

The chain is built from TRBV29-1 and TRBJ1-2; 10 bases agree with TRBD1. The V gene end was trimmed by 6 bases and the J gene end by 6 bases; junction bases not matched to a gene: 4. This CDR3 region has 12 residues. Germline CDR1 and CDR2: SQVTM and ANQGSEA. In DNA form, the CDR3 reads TGCAGCGTCGAGGGACAGGGGAATGGCTACACCTTC. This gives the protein CSVEGQGNGYTF. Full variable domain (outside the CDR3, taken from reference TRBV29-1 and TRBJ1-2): SAVISQKPSRDICQRGTSLTIQCQVDSQVTMMFWYRQQPGQSLTLIATANQGSEATYESGFVIDKFPISRPNLTFSTLTVSNMSPEDSSIYLCSVEGQGNGYTFGSGTRLTVV.

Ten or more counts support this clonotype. The CDR3 coding sequence is TGTGCCAGCAGTAACGGACAGGATTTGATCTATGGCTACACCTTC. This codes for CASSNGQDLIYGYTF. V gene TRBV6-5 combines with J gene TRBJ1-2; 7 nucleotides agree with TRBD1. There are 15 residues in the CDR3. CDR1 is MNHEY, CDR2 SVGAGI, per germline. The V segment lost 5 bases and the J segment 4 bases; nucleotides outside the gene matches: 10.

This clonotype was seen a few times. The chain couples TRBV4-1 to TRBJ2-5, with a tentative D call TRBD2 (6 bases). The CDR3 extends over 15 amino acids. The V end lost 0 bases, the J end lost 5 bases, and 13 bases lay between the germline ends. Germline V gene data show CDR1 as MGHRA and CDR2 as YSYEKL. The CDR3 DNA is TGCGCCAGCAGCCAAGATCGGGGGACCCCGGAGACCCAGTACTTC. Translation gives CASSQDRGTPETQYF.

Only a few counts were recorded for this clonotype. The CDR3 sequence is CAISDPSDSGANVLTF. In DNA form, the CDR3 reads TGTGCCATCAGTGACCCCAGCGACTCTGGGGCCAACGTCCTGACTTTC. The rearrangement links TRBV10-3 to TRBJ2-6; D is unclear. This CDR3 is 16 amino acids long. V lost 3 bases and J 0 bases, leaving 9 bases between the germline ends. Germline CDR1 is ENHRY and CDR2 is SYGVKD.

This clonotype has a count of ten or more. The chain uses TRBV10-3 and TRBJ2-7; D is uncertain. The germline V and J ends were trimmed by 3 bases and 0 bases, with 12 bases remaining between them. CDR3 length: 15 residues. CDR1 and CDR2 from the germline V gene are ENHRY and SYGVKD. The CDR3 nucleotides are TGTGCCATCAGTGAAGGGCAGCCTCTCTCCTACGAGCAGTACTTC. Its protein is CAISEGQPLSYEQYF.

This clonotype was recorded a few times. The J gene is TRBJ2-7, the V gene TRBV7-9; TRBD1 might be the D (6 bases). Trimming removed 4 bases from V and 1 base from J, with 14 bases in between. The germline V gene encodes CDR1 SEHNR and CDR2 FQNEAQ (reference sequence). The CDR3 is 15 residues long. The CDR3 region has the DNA TGTGCCAGCAGCTCTACAGGGTCGGGGTCCTACGAGCAGTACTTC. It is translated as CASSSTGSGSYEQYF.

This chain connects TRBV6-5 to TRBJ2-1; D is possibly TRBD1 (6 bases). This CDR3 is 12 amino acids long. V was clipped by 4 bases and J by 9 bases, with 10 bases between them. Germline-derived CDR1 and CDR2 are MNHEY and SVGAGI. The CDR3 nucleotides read TGTGCCAGCAGTTCGACAGGAGGTGAGCAGTTCTTC. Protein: CASSSTGGEQFF.